These 18 T cell receptor beta chains were all obtained from the same sample, sequenced in a study of blood T cells in healthy people across ages. A second PCR of about 7 to 12 cycles used a sample-barcoded 5' primer and a J-beta primer mix. TCRdb re-called the 5' RACE reads with MiXCR, one entry per CDR3 protein. The sample lists more than 650,000 distinct CDR3 sequences, roughly 53% seen once, with approximately 40% in the top ten. The sample consisted of blood. The receptors shown here come from a man at least 80 years old in good health.

A few counts support this clonotype. This chain joins TRBV20-1 and TRBJ2-3; unclear D gene. With 0 bases removed from V and 4 bases from J, the gap between germline ends came to 8 bases. The CDR3 contains 13 residues. Germline loops: CDR1 DFQATT, CDR2 SNEGSKA (reference sequence). In DNA form, the CDR3 reads TGCAGTGCTAGAGACGCCGTAGCAGATACGCAGTATTTT. Amino acids: CSARDAVADTQYF.

This clonotype was found a few times. This chain joins TRBV15 and TRBJ2-3; TRBD2 agrees at 7 bases. The length of the CDR3 is 15 residues. Trimming cost V 0 bases and J 2 bases; bases outside gene matches: 2. In germline, CDR1 is LNHNV, CDR2 YYDKDF (reference sequence). Here the CDR3 reads CATSREREPTDTQYF. CDR3 nucleotides: TGTGCCACCAGCAGAGAGCGGGAGCCCACAGATACGCAGTATTTT.

The chain combines TRBV7-9 with TRBJ2-3; D is undetermined. The CDR3 length is 13 residues. The germline V gene has CDR1 SEHNR and CDR2 FQNEAQ (reference sequence). Trimming shortened V by 6 bases and J by 0 bases, and 7 bases separated the two germline ends. The CDR3 sequence is CASRMDSTDTQYF. CDR3 in DNA: TGTGCCAGCAGGATGGACAGCACAGATACGCAGTATTTT.

A few counts support this clonotype. The J gene is TRBJ2-1, the V gene TRBV7-2, with D maybe TRBD2 (5 bases). The CDR3 totals 15 residues. Looked up from germline, CDR1 is SGHTA and CDR2 is FQGNSA. V gave up 0 bases and J gave up 2 bases, with 8 bases separating them. Written as DNA, the CDR3 is TGTGCCAGCAGCTTAGCGGGAGCCCCCTACAATGAGCAGTTCTTC. It translates to CASSLAGAPYNEQFF.

This clonotype was seen a handful of times. This sequence joins TRBV6-2 or TRBV6-3 and TRBJ2-6, with 10 positions matching TRBD1. CDR3 length: 17 amino acids. Germline loops: CDR1 MNHEY, CDR2 SVGEGT. The V segment lost 4 bases and the J segment 0 bases; nucleotides outside the gene matches: 3. The chain's CDR3 is CASSSGTGDSGANVLTF. Written as DNA, the CDR3 is TGTGCCAGCAGTTCCGGGACAGGGGACTCTGGGGCCAACGTCCTGACTTTC.

This clonotype was seen more than once but under ten times. V is TRBV4-1 and J is TRBJ2-2; 8 bases are a match to TRBD1. CDR1 is MGHRA and CDR2 is YSYEKL in the germline V gene. The CDR3 sequence is 16 residues long. V lost 3 bases and J lost 0; bases outside the gene matches: 3. Written as DNA, the CDR3 is TGCGCCAGCAGCCAGACAGGGGCCGCGAACACCGGGGAGCTGTTTTTT. Protein sequence: CASSQTGAANTGELFF.

The V gene is TRBV7-9, the J gene TRBJ2-7; no definite D call. Looked up from germline, CDR1 is SEHNR and CDR2 is FQNEAQ (reference sequence). V was trimmed by 6 bases and J by 0 bases, leaving 9 bases between them. There are 13 residues in the CDR3. The CDR3 protein is CASRNSNSYEQYF. The CDR3 DNA follows: TGTGCCAGCAGAAACAGCAACTCCTACGAGCAGTACTTC.

The CDR3 sequence: CSVEVGGTGFTTTRSYEQYF. For the CDR3, the DNA is TGCAGCGTTGAAGTAGGCGGGACAGGGTTCACCACCACCCGGTCCTACGAGCAGTACTTC. The chain recombines TRBV29-1 with TRBJ2-7; 9 positions agree with TRBD1. The CDR3 runs 20 residues. V lost 1 base, J lost 1 base, and 20 bases stayed unmatched. Germline lookup yields CDR1 SQVTM and CDR2 ANQGSEA.

V gene TRBV27 combines with J gene TRBJ1-2; TRBD1 agrees at 8 bases. The length of the CDR3 is 14 residues. Germline trimming cut 5 bases from V and 4 bases from J; bases unmatched to any gene: 6. Germline-derived CDR1 and CDR2 are MNHEY and SMNVEV (reference sequence). CDR3 residues: CASSTDRAGYGYTF. The CDR3 DNA reads TGTGCCAGCAGTACGGACAGGGCGGGCTATGGCTACACCTTC.

This clonotype was observed a handful of times. The chain couples TRBV20-1 to TRBJ2-4, with D maybe TRBD2 (6 bases). The DNA end is a closer match to TRBJ2-7, so the J assignment may be wrong. The germline V gene has CDR1 DFQATT and CDR2 SNEGSKA (reference sequence). CDR3 length equals 15 residues. Here the CDR3 reads CSARDQKRASYEQYF. DNA for the CDR3: TGCAGTGCTAGAGATCAAAAGCGGGCCTCCTACGAGCAGTACTTC.

The chain has TRBV12-1 and TRBJ2-3; the table assigns TRBD2, which was not confirmed against the DNA. TRBV12-1 is noted as a pseudogene. This CDR3 comprises 17 residues. CDR3 bases: TGTGCCAGCACCCCTAGGGGACTAGCGGGAGGATGGAGATACGCGTATTTT. Protein: CASTPRGLAGGWRYAYF.

The chain is built from TRBV12-3 or TRBV12-4 and TRBJ2-7, with 8 bases that match TRBD1. V trimming: 6 bases; J trimming: 1 base; junction bases outside the gene matches: 5. The CDR3 length is 14 residues. The CDR3 sequence: CASSRRTGSYEQYF. DNA of the CDR3: TGTGCCAGCAGCCGCCGGACAGGGTCCTACGAGCAGTACTTC.

This clonotype was counted between two and nine times. This chain links TRBV5-1 with TRBJ2-7, with D possibly matching TRBD2 (6 bases). Germline CDR1 is SGHRS and CDR2 is YFSETQ. This CDR3 region has 17 residues. V gave up 4 bases and J gave up 1 base, with 21 bases separating them. The CDR3 DNA sequence: TGCGCCAGCAGCCAAGACCCGGCCGGGAGACCATCCTACGAGCAGTACTTC. This translates into CASSQDPAGRPSYEQYF.

The genes are TRBV7-8 and TRBJ2-3; 14 positions agree with TRBD2. CDR1 and CDR2 from the germline V gene are SGHVS and FQNEAQ. V lost 4 bases and J lost 14; bases outside the gene matches: 14. There are 16 residues in the CDR3. CDR3 in DNA: TGTGCCAGCAGCTCGGGGACTAGCGGGAGAGGCAGAGACGCGTATTTT. Protein: CASSSGTSGRGRDAYF.

The J gene is TRBJ2-1, the V gene TRBV7-8; 9 bases agree with TRBD2. The CDR3 is 16 amino acids. CDR1 is SGHVS and CDR2 is FQNEAQ in the germline V gene. The trim removed 4 bases at V and 4 bases at J, leaving 8 bases unmatched. The CDR3 loop reads CASSWPTSGLYNEQFF. The CDR3 nucleotides are TGTGCCAGCAGCTGGCCGACTAGCGGTCTATACAATGAGCAGTTCTTC.

As concerns this clonotype: The conserved phenylalanine or tryptophan is not found at the CDR3 terminus, so this likely reflects a read error. No DNA is shown, since the ends of the CDR3 on it are uncertain; the CDR3 is the one TCRdb lists. The genes are TRBV6-6 and TRBJ1-2. CDR1 MNHNY and CDR2 SVGAGI come from the germline V gene (reference sequence). The CDR3 spans 8 amino acids, including both terminal residues. CDR3 amino acids: CASEGGGR.

This clonotype has more than one count but fewer than ten. Here the CDR3 reads CSAPRSGSTDTQYF. The CDR3 coding sequence is TGCAGTGCTCCGCGTAGCGGGAGCACAGATACGCAGTATTTT. V gene TRBV20-1 combines with J gene TRBJ2-3; 7 bases map to TRBD2. Per germline, CDR1 DFQATT and CDR2 SNEGSKA (reference sequence). CDR3 length equals 14 residues. V lost 5 bases to trimming and J lost 0 bases; unmatched junction nucleotides: 5.

The rearrangement joins TRBV18 to TRBJ2-5; D not certain. The germline V and J ends were trimmed by 8 bases and 11 bases, with 18 bases remaining between them. CDR3 size: 12 residues. Germline CDR1 and CDR2: KGHSH and LQKENI. The CDR3 nucleotides are TGTGCCAGCGCACGACTGCCGGGTGAGCAGTACTTC. Amino acid sequence: CASARLPGEQYF.